One sample yielded the 7 T cell receptor beta chains listed below, sequenced in a study of blood T cell repertoires in COVID-19. Sequencing used immunoSEQ multiplex PCR; TCRdb keeps in-frame clones, though not all of them. Among some 74,000 clones listed, about 89% were seen once. The specimen sequenced was peripheral blood. The receptors stem from a man aged 50 or older with COVID-19, enrolled during active disease.

The chain couples TRBV28 to TRBJ2-3, with a tentative D call TRBD2 (7 bases). Deletions cut 5 bases from V and 1 base from J, with 13 bases between. Germline values: CDR1 MDHEN, CDR2 SYDVKM. The CDR3 length is 15 residues. CDR3: CASSLRGGGTDTQYF. The DNA for the CDR3 is TGTGCCAGCAGTCTCAGGGGAGGGGGCACAGATACGCAGTATTTT. The full variable domain, in which reference TRBV28 and TRBJ2-3 provide the parts outside the CDR3, is DVKVTQSSRYLVKRTGEKVFLECVQDMDHENMFWYRQDPGLGLRLIYFSYDVKMKEKGDIPEGYSVSREKKERFSLILESASTNQTSMYLCASSLRGGGTDTQYFGPGTRLTVL.

The chain links TRBV2 to TRBJ1-1, with 9 bases that match TRBD1. V dropped 6 bases and J dropped 1; count of bases not matched to a gene: 3. The CDR3 has 14 residues. Germline V CDR1 and CDR2: SNHLY, FYNNEI. The CDR3 sequence: CASRATGGNTEAFF. Written as DNA, the CDR3 is TGTGCCAGCAGGGCGACAGGGGGGAACACTGAAGCTTTCTTT. Complete variable domain (other parts from reference TRBV2 and TRBJ1-1): EPEVTQTPSHQVTQMGQEVILRCVPISNHLYFYWYRQILGQKVEFLVSFYNNEISEKSEIFDDQFSVERPDGSNFTLKIRSTKLEDSAMYFCASRATGGNTEAFFGQGTRLTVV.

This chain links TRBV20-1 with TRBJ2-3; the D is unclear. Germline CDR1 reads DFQATT; CDR2 reads SNEGSKA (reference sequence). V was pared by 2 bases and J by 6 bases, with 6 bases between. The CDR3 consists of 11 residues. CDR3 amino acids: CSARSVDTQYF. The CDR3 bases are TGCAGTGCTAGATCAGTTGATACGCAGTATTTT.

Concerning this clone: Other nucleotide sequences from this sample produce the same CDR3. The V call is TRBV19, the J call TRBJ1-1; D may be TRBD1 (6 bases). The CDR3 has 14 residues. Germline CDR1 LNHDA, CDR2 SQIVND (reference sequence). V lost 6 bases and J 1 base, leaving 12 bases between the germline ends. CDR3 residues: CASRGVGGNTEAFF. The CDR3 DNA reads as TGTGCCAGTAGAGGAGTAGGGGGGAACACTGAAGCTTTCTTT. Variable domain in full (rest from reference TRBV19 and TRBJ1-1): DGGITQSPKYLFRKEGQNVTLSCEQNLNHDAMYWYRQDPGQGLRLIYYSQIVNDFQKGDIAEGYSVSREKKESFPLTVTSAQKNPTAFYLCASRGVGGNTEAFFGQGTRLTVV.

This rearrangement joins TRBV5-5 to TRBJ1-1; the D is unclear. The CDR3 totals 13 residues. The germline gives CDR1 SGHKS, CDR2 YYEKEE (reference sequence). V was pared by 1 base and J by 6 bases, with 10 bases between. CDR3 nucleotide sequence: TGTGCCAGCAGCTTGTGGCTTTCGCCTGAAGCTTTCTTT. This sequence encodes CASSLWLSPEAFF.

This rearrangement joins TRBV11-2 to TRBJ2-5; 8 bases align to TRBD1. The J segment lost 5 bases and the V segment lost 6 bases, leaving 2 bases of the junction unmatched. This CDR3 has 12 residues. CDR1 and CDR2 from the germline V gene are SGHAT and FQNNGV. The chain's CDR3 is CASRHRGETQYF. CDR3 sequence (DNA): TGTGCCAGCAGGCACAGGGGGGAGACCCAGTACTTC.

The chain carries TRBV23-1 and TRBJ1-4; D remains unclear. Being an ORF, TRBV23-1 has a function that is uncertain. The CDR3 has 15 residues. V was pared by 4 bases and J by 5 bases, with 14 bases between. The CDR3 protein is CASSRRRRLNEKLFF. The CDR3 nucleotides are TGCGCCAGCAGTCGGAGGCGGAGACTAAATGAAAAACTGTTTTTT.